A single sample is the source of the 5 T cell receptor beta chains below, sequenced in a study of blood T cell repertoires in COVID-19. Only in-frame clones appear in the TCRdb table, and some are missing; sequencing was by immunoSEQ multiplex PCR. This table has 35,000 to 55,000 clones, about nine tenths appearing once. Sequencing was carried out using peripheral blood. These TCRs come from a man aged 65 to 85 with active COVID-19.

This chain joins TRBV4-1 and TRBJ2-3; TRBD1 aligns across 10 bases. The CDR3 spans 16 residues. The J segment lost 4 bases and the V segment lost 3 bases, leaving 7 bases of the junction unmatched. Looked up from germline, CDR1 is MGHRA and CDR2 is YSYEKL. The CDR3 loop is CASSQRQGARADTQYF. CDR3 in DNA: TGCGCCAGCAGCCAGAGACAGGGGGCTAGGGCAGATACGCAGTATTTT.

The J gene is TRBJ2-7, the V gene TRBV9; TRBD1 matches at 8 bases. The CDR3 consists of 15 residues. The germline CDR1 and CDR2 sequences are SGDLS and YYNGEE. J gave up 6 bases and V 3 bases, and 11 bases lay outside the gene matches. As DNA, the CDR3 is TGTGCCAGCAGCGCACCCGGGACAGGTTTCGGCGAGCAGTACTTC. Translating gives CASSAPGTGFGEQYF. Using reference TRBV9 and TRBJ2-7 for the parts outside the CDR3, the full variable domain is DSGVTQTPKHLITATGQRVTLRCSPRSGDLSVYWYQQSLDQGLQFLIQYYNGEERAKGNILERFSAQQFPDLHSELNLSSLELGDSALYFCASSAPGTGFGEQYFGPGTRLTVT.

The rearrangement uses TRBV27 and TRBJ2-5, with 15 bases identical to TRBD2. There are 19 residues in the CDR3. Germline V gene lookup returns CDR1 MNHEY and CDR2 SMNVEV (reference sequence). The V gene end was trimmed by 6 bases and the J gene end by 2 bases; junction bases not matched to a gene: 13. CDR3 DNA: TGTGCCAGCAGGCCCAGGACTAGCGGGGGGGAAGCCGCACAAGAGACCCAGTACTTC. It codes for CASRPRTSGGEAAQETQYF.

The genes are TRBV11-2 and TRBJ2-5; no clear D gene. CDR1 and CDR2 from the germline V gene are SGHAT and FQNNGV. This CDR3 spans 12 amino acids. V was shortened by 4 bases and J by 7 bases, with 10 bases between the two germline ends. CDR3 sequence reads: CASSSKLPTQYF. In DNA form, the CDR3 reads TGTGCCAGCAGCTCGAAACTTCCGACCCAGTACTTC.

The chain carries TRBV27 and TRBJ2-1; 7 bases are shared with TRBD1. Germline trimming cut 3 bases from V and 2 bases from J; bases unmatched to any gene: 4. Per germline, CDR1 MNHEY and CDR2 SMNVEV (reference sequence). This CDR3 has 15 residues. The CDR3 DNA sequence: TGTGCCAGCAGTTTGAGACAGGGCCCCTACAATGAGCAGTTCTTC. It encodes CASSLRQGPYNEQFF.